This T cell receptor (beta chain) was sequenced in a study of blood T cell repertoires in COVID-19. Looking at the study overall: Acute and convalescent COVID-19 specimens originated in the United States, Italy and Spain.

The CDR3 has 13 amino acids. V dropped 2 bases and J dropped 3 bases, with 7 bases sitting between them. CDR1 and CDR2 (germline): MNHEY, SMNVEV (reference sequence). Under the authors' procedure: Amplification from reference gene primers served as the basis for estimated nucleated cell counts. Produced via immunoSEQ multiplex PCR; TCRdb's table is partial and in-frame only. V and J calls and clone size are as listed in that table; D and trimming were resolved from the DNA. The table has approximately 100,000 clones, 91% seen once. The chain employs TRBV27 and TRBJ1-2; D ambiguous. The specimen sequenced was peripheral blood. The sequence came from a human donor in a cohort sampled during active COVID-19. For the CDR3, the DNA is TGTGCCAGCAGTTTACGCGGGGACTATGGCTACACCTTC. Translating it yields CASSLRGDYGYTF.